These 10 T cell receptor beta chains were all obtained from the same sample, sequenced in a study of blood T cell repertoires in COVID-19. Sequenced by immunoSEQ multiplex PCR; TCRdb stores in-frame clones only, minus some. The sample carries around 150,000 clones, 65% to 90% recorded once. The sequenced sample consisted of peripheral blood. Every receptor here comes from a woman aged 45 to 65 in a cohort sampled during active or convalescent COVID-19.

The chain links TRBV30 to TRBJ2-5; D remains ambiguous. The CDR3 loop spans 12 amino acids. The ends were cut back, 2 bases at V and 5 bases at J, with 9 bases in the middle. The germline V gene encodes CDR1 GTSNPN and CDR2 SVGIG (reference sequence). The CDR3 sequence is CAWSISSETQYF. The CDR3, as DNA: TGTGCCTGGAGTATTAGCTCGGAGACCCAGTACTTC.

CDR3 amino acids: CAWRLAGAETQYF. The CDR3 DNA follows: TGTGCCTGGAGACTAGCGGGGGCGGAGACCCAGTACTTC. J is TRBJ2-5 and V is TRBV30; 11 nucleotides match TRBD2. V was pared by 3 bases and J by 5 bases, with 2 bases of the junction left unmatched. CDR3 length: 13 residues. Per the germline V gene, CDR1 is GTSNPN and CDR2 is SVGIG (reference sequence).

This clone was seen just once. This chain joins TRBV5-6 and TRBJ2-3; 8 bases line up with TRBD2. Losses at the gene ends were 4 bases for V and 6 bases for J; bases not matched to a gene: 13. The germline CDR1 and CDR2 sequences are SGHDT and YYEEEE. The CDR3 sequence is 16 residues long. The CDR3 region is CASSHGAGGPDDTQYF. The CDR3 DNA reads TGTGCCAGCAGCCATGGGGCGGGGGGACCTGACGATACGCAGTATTTT.

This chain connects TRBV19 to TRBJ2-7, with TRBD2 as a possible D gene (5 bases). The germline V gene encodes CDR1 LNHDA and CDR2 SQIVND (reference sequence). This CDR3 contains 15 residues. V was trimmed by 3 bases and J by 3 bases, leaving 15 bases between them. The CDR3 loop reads CASSIVGETNYEQYF. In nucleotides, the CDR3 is TGTGCCAGTAGTATTGTCGGAGAGACTAACTACGAGCAGTACTTC.

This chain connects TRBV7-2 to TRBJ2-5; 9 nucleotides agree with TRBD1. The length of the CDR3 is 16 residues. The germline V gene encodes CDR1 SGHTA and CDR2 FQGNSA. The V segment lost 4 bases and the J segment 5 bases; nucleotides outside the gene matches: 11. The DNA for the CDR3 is TGTGCCAGCAGCTCCCGGGGGACAGGGATCTACGAGACCCAGTACTTC. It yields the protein CASSSRGTGIYETQYF.

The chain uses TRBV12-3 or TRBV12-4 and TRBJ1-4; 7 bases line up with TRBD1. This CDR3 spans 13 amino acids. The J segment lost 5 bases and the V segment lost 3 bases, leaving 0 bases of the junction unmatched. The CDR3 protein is CASSLTGNEKLFF. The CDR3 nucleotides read TGTGCCAGCAGTTTGACAGGGAATGAAAAACTGTTTTTT.

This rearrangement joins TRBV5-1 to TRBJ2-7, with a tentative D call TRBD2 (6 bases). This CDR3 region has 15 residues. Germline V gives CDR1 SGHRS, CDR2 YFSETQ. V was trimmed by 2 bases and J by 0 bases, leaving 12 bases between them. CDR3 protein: CASSLGGSSSYEQYF. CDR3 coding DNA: TGCGCCAGCAGCTTAGGAGGGTCAAGCTCCTACGAGCAGTACTTC.

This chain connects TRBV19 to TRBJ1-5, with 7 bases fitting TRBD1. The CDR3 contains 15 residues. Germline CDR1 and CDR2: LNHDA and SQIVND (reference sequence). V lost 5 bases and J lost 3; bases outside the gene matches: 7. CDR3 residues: CASSPWDRFNQPQHF. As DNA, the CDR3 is TGTGCCAGTAGTCCTTGGGACAGATTCAATCAGCCCCAGCATTTT.

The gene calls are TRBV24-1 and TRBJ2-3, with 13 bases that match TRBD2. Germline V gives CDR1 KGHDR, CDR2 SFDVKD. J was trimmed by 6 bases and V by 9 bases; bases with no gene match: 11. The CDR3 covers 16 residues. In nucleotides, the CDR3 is TGTGCCACCGGCTCTGCCGGGACTAGCGGGAAGGATACGCAGTATTTT. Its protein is CATGSAGTSGKDTQYF.

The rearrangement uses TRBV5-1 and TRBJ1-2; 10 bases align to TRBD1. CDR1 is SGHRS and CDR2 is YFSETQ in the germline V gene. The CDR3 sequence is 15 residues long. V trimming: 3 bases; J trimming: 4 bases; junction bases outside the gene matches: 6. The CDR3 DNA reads TGCGCCAGCAGCTCAGGGACAGGGGAAGGCTATGGCTACACCTTC. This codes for CASSSGTGEGYGYTF.